Presented here are 18 T cell receptor beta chains from one specimen sequenced in a study of T-cell memory formation after mild COVID-19. TCRdb reanalysed the 5' RACE reads using MiXCR and keeps one entry per CDR3 protein. The table has approximately 150,000 distinct CDR3 sequences, about 5.7% seen once; the top ten hold about 2.1%. The specimen was PBMCs or a T cell subset sorted from them (not recorded which). All receptors derive from an adult woman who had mild COVID-19 (a few samples of this study predate the infection). Cell type and time point are not known.

This clonotype was seen many times. This chain uses TRBV5-1 with TRBJ2-3; 8 bases fit TRBD1. The junction had 8 bases not matched to a gene; V was cut back by 4 bases and J by 4 bases. Looked up from germline, CDR1 is SGHRS and CDR2 is YFSETQ. This CDR3 has 15 residues. This CDR3 is CASSGGRGRSDTQYF. Here the CDR3 DNA reads TGCGCCAGCAGCGGGGGCAGGGGGCGGTCAGATACGCAGTATTTT. Using reference TRBV5-1 and TRBJ2-3 for the parts outside the CDR3, the full variable domain is KAGVTQTPRYLIKTRGQQVTLSCSPISGHRSVSWYQQTPGQGLQFLFEYFSETQRNKGNFPGRFSGRQFSNSRSEMNVSTLELGDSALYLCASSGGRGRSDTQYFGPGTRLTVL.

This clonotype was seen a few times. The V gene is TRBV6-1, the J gene TRBJ1-4; perhaps TRBD1 as D (5 bases). The ends were cut back, 7 bases at V and 0 bases at J, with 9 bases in the middle. The CDR3 has 14 residues. Germline lookup yields CDR1 MNHNS and CDR2 SASEGT. The CDR3 spells CASMGGATNEKLFF. DNA for the CDR3: TGTGCCAGCATGGGGGGGGCAACTAATGAAAAACTGTTTTTT.

This chain joins TRBV9 and TRBJ1-2; 7 bases are a match to TRBD1. There are 16 residues in the CDR3. Trimming removed 1 base from V and 2 bases from J; junction bases left unmatched: 8. The germline CDR1 and CDR2 sequences are SGDLS and YYNGEE. The DNA of the CDR3 is TGTGCCAGCAGCGTACTTCCGGGACAGAACAACTATGGCTACACCTTC. It encodes CASSVLPGQNNYGYTF.

This clonotype was seen a few times. This sequence joins TRBV2 and TRBJ2-5, with TRBD2 matching 9 bases. The CDR3 has 15 residues. Germline CDR1 and CDR2: SNHLY and FYNNEI. The ends lost 7 bases at V and 5 bases at J; junction bases unmatched: 11. In nucleotides, the CDR3 is TGTGCCAGCAATACAGGGACTAGCTGGGGTGAGACCCAGTACTTC. This codes for CASNTGTSWGETQYF. The whole variable domain, remainder taken from reference TRBV2 and TRBJ2-5, is EPEVTQTPSHQVTQMGQEVILRCVPISNHLYFYWYRQILGQKVEFLVSFYNNEISEKSEIFDDQFSVERPDGSNFTLKIRSTKLEDSAMYFCASNTGTSWGETQYFGPGTRLLVL.

This chain connects TRBV20-1 to TRBJ2-5; the match to TRBD2 covers 10 bases. The CDR3 extends over 14 amino acids. CDR1 is DFQATT and CDR2 is SNEGSKA in the germline V gene (reference sequence). J lost 1 base, V lost 5 bases, and 4 bases had no gene match. CDR3 sequence (DNA): TGCAGTGCTTCCAGCGGGGGGGCCCAAGAGACCCAGTACTTC. Translated, it gives CSASSGGAQETQYF.

This clonotype appeared many times. The V and J genes are TRBV6-1 and TRBJ1-3; possibly TRBD1 for D (5 bases). CDR1 is MNHNS and CDR2 is SASEGT in the germline V gene. The CDR3 loop spans 16 amino acids. The V end was cut by 6 bases, the J end by 0 bases, with 15 bases between. The CDR3 spells CASSAGHQSSGNTIYF. The CDR3 DNA is TGTGCCAGCAGCGCAGGGCATCAAAGCTCTGGAAACACCATATATTTT.

The CDR3 reads CASSQGHGNTEAFF. The DNA of the CDR3 is TGTGCCAGCAGCCAAGGGCATGGGAACACTGAAGCTTTCTTT. The chain links TRBV14 to TRBJ1-1; D call uncertain. The CDR3 runs 14 residues. The germline V and J ends were trimmed by 1 base and 1 base, with 7 bases remaining between them. Germline-derived CDR1 and CDR2 are SGHDN and FVKESK.

Note on this clonotype: A much more abundant neighbour one base away suggests this may be a read error. The chain combines TRBV27 with TRBJ2-7; D call uncertain. CDR3 length equals 11 residues. Per germline, CDR1 MNHEY and CDR2 SMNVEV (reference sequence). In nucleotides, the CDR3 is TGTGCCAGCCCCGGTTCCTGCGAGCAGTACTTC. Encoded protein: CASPGSCEQYF.

There are a few counts of this clonotype. The DNA of the CDR3 is TGCGCCAGCAGCTTGGACAGGGGATTCGACACTGAAGCTTTCTTT. Protein sequence: CASSLDRGFDTEAFF. This chain links TRBV5-1 with TRBJ1-1; the match to TRBD1 covers 7 bases. CDR3 size: 15 residues. Unmatched junction bases numbered 5, after V lost 0 bases and J lost 3 bases. Germline V gives CDR1 SGHRS, CDR2 YFSETQ.

The table lists this clonotype with a few counts. The genes are TRBV20-1 and TRBJ2-3, with TRBD2 identical over 8 bases. This CDR3 spans 14 amino acids. Germline CDR1 and CDR2: DFQATT and SNEGSKA (reference sequence). Trimming removed 3 bases from V and 0 bases from J; junction bases left unmatched: 2. CDR3 loop: CSARASGSTDTQYF. The CDR3 nucleotides read TGCAGTGCTAGGGCTAGCGGGAGCACAGATACGCAGTATTTT.

The rearrangement links TRBV4-2 to TRBJ2-3; TRBD2 aligns across 15 bases. Germline CDR1 LGHNA, CDR2 YNFKEQ. Losses at the gene ends were 4 bases for V and 1 base for J; bases not matched to a gene: 6. The CDR3 sequence is 18 residues long. The CDR3 spells CASSRGTSGGLGTDTQYF. Written as DNA, the CDR3 is TGTGCCAGCAGCCGAGGGACTAGCGGGGGGCTCGGCACAGATACGCAGTATTTT.

By sample fraction, this clonotype is medium-sized. CDR3: CASSLEGQNSGANVLTF. CDR3 DNA: TGTGCCAGCAGCTTGGAGGGACAGAACTCTGGGGCCAACGTCCTGACTTTC. V and J are TRBV5-5 and TRBJ2-6, with 7 positions matching TRBD1. V lost 0 bases and J lost 0; bases outside the gene matches: 3. The CDR3 length is 17 residues. The germline gives CDR1 SGHKS, CDR2 YYEKEE (reference sequence).

V is TRBV20-1 and J is TRBJ1-5; 8 bases are a match to TRBD1. This CDR3 comprises 14 residues. The germline V gene encodes CDR1 DFQATT and CDR2 SNEGSKA (reference sequence). V shed 6 bases, J shed 5 bases, and the junction held 9 bases outside the gene matches. The CDR3 nucleotides are TGCAGTGCCGCGCAGGGGGCCATGGATCAGCCCCAGCATTTT. The encoded protein is CSAAQGAMDQPQHF.

CDR3 sequence (DNA): TGCGCCAGCAGCCAAGGACTTCCTAACTACGAGCAGTACTTC. It translates to CASSQGLPNYEQYF. The chain links TRBV4-3 to TRBJ2-7; D unresolved. Trimming removed 1 base at V and 3 bases at J, with 10 bases between. Germline CDR1 is LGHNA and CDR2 is YSLEER. CDR3 length equals 14 residues.

This clonotype was counted ten times or more. This chain connects TRBV24-1 to TRBJ2-3; 8 nucleotides match TRBD2. Germline trimming cut 3 bases from V and 1 base from J; bases unmatched to any gene: 14. The germline CDR1 and CDR2 sequences are KGHDR and SFDVKD. This CDR3 comprises 19 residues. CDR3 protein: CATSDPTYALGLGTDTQYF. CDR3 nucleotide sequence: TGTGCCACCAGTGATCCGACATATGCTTTGGGACTAGGCACAGATACGCAGTATTTT.

This clonotype was recorded at least ten times. The gene calls are TRBV20-1 and TRBJ1-1; D is ambiguous. The V and J ends lost 0 bases and 3 bases respectively, with 14 bases between them. Germline loops: CDR1 DFQATT, CDR2 SNEGSKA (reference sequence). This CDR3 is built from 15 residues. The CDR3 region is CSARDSKGWDTEAFF. CDR3 nucleotide sequence: TGCAGTGCTAGAGATAGTAAGGGATGGGACACTGAAGCTTTCTTT.

This clonotype came up a few times. The chain joins TRBV24-1 to TRBJ2-5, with 8 bases fitting TRBD1. CDR1 is KGHDR and CDR2 is SFDVKD in the germline V gene. V lost 3 bases, J lost 1 base, and 3 bases stayed unmatched. The CDR3 covers 15 residues. Here the CDR3 reads CATSDLGTGQETQYF. DNA for the CDR3: TGTGCCACCAGTGATCTCGGGACAGGCCAAGAGACCCAGTACTTC.

This clonotype was seen ten or more times. The CDR3 carries no conserved terminal phenylalanine or tryptophan, so it likely arises from a read error. The DNA is left out, because the CDR3 cannot be placed on it with certainty; the CDR3 is given as TCRdb lists it. The rearrangement uses TRBV2 and TRBJ2-7; the D call of TRBD2 is as the table states it, not checked on the DNA. Germline-derived CDR1 and CDR2 are SNHLY and FYNNEI. The CDR3 comprises 11 residues, both ends counted. This chain's CDR3 is CASSGGTGTGL.